The rows below give T cell receptor beta chains drawn from one sample of a study of blood T cell repertoires in COVID-19. Assay used: immunoSEQ multiplex PCR; TCRdb lists only in-frame clones, some missing. The table lists tens of thousands of clones, more than 70% of them singletons. The sample taken for sequencing was peripheral blood. Receptor source: a human donor in a cohort sampled during active COVID-19. Both conserved end residues are part of each CDR3. D genes are given only for firm matches. Clone size is shown for a subset of rows, as once, few, many or a class of expanded clone.

>-|TRBV6-5|TRBD1|TRBJ2-7
CASSYTNTGAKQYF
TGTGCCAGCAGTTACACAAACACAGGGGCTAAGCAGTACTTC
>-|TRBV3-1/TRBV3-2|-|TRBJ2-5
CASSQDRGGRETQYF
TGTGCCAGCAGCCAAGATAGGGGGGGCCGGGAGACCCAGTACTTC
>-|TRBV7-9|-|TRBJ1-4
CASSRAPYATNEKLFF
TGTGCCAGCAGCCGAGCGCCATATGCAACTAATGAAAAACTGTTTTTT
>few|TRBV28|-|TRBJ1-5
CASSFPSTGNQPQHF
TGTGCCAGCAGTTTCCCCAGTACAGGCAATCAGCCCCAGCATTTT
>-|TRBV6-5|-|TRBJ1-5
CASSPTDSNQPQHF
TGTGCCAGCAGTCCCACGGACAGTAATCAGCCCCAGCATTTT
>-|TRBV4-2|TRBD1|TRBJ1-1
CASSGTGDLSEAFF
TGTGCCAGCAGCGGAACAGGGGATCTTTCTGAAGCTTTCTTT
>-|TRBV7-5|-|TRBJ1-6
CARSRRRSQGAENSPLYF
TGTGCCAGAAGCCGAAGAAGAAGTCAGGGGGCCGAAAATTCACCCCTCTACTTT
>-|TRBV7-9|TRBD2|TRBJ2-7
CASGPAGSYEQYF
TGTGCCAGCGGACCAGCGGGGTCCTACGAGCAGTACTTC
>-|TRBV7-5|-|TRBJ1-5
CARSLCFRNQPQHF
TGTGCCAGAAGCCTCTGTTTCAGGAATCAGCCCCAGCATTTT
>-|TRBV18|-|TRBJ1-1
CASSPLPVPLNTEAFF
TGTGCCAGCTCACCACTGCCAGTTCCATTGAACACTGAAGCTTTCTTT
>many|TRBV28|TRBD1|TRBJ1-1
CASKWTGVNTEAFF
TGTGCCAGCAAGTGGACAGGGGTGAACACTGAAGCTTTCTTT
>-|TRBV7-7|TRBD2|TRBJ2-3
CASSRTSGDTQYF
TGTGCCAGCAGCCGGACTAGCGGAGATACGCAGTATTTT
>-|TRBV10-2|TRBD1|TRBJ1-4
CASSERTGSREKLFF
TGCGCCAGCAGTGAGCGGACAGGGAGTAGGGAAAAACTGTTTTTT
>-|TRBV4-2|-|TRBJ1-4
CASSQGWTDNEKLFF
TGTGCCAGCAGCCAGGGTTGGACAGATAATGAAAAACTGTTTTTT
>-|TRBV5-1|TRBD1|TRBJ1-4
CASSLFGTGTEKLFF
TGCGCCAGCAGCTTGTTCGGGACAGGAACTGAAAAACTGTTTTTT